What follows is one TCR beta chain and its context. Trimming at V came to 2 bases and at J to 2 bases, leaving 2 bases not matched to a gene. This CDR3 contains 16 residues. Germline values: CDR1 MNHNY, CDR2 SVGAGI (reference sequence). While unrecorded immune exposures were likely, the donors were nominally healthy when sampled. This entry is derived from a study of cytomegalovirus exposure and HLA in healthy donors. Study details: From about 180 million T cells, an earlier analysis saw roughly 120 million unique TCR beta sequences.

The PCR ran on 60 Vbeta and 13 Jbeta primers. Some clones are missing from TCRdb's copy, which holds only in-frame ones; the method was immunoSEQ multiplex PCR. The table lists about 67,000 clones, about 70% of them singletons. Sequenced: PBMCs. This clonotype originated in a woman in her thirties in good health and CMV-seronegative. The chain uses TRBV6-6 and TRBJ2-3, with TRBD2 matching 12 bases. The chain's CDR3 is CASSYGTSGPTDTQYF. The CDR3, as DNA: TGTGCCAGCAGTTACGGGACTAGCGGGCCCACAGATACGCAGTATTTT.